The rows below give T cell receptor beta chains drawn from one sample of a study of spatial heterogeneity in lung cancer. TCRdb processed the 5' RACE reads anew with MiXCR; each CDR3 protein has one entry. The table lists roughly 120,000 distinct CDR3 sequences, approximately 12% of them singletons. The sample was PBMCs, taken at follow-up. All receptors come from a male donor with early-stage non-small cell lung cancer. The CDR3 runs from the conserved cysteine through the conserved F or W. D genes are given only for firm matches.

>TRBV10-2|NA
CASSEALEQYF
>TRBV5-1|NA
CASSPRGGPEVAQYF
>TRBV6-5|NA
CASSYKSDGRLSQTQYF
>TRBV5-4|NA
CASSLRGGTYEQYF
>TRBV7-2|NA
CASSLAQLDRGQFF
>TRBV6-2/TRBV6-3|NA
CASSLVGANTDTQYF
>TRBV10-3|NA
CAIRGHADTQYF
>TRBV6-5|NA
CASSSLSANEKLFF
>TRBV20-1|TRBD2
CSARDFSGGRYNEQFF
>TRBV7-8|NA
CASTPRRGASTGELFF
>TRBV5-4|TRBD1
CASSHSTGGNEQFF
>TRBV7-9|NA
CASRAKGNQPQHF
>TRBV6-5|TRBD1
CASSFQGVSLQETQYF
>TRBV4-1|NA
CASSQGYGALYGYTF
>TRBV29-1|NA
CSVEASRGVHTEAFF
>TRBV28|NA
CASSPGQLNTEAFF
>TRBV3-1|NA
CASSQWGGNSPLHF
>TRBV5-1|NA
CASSLEGGQPQHF
>TRBV9|NA
CASSQGQNYGYTF
>TRBV11-1|TRBD1
CASSLTGTGVTKTQYF
>TRBV6-2/TRBV6-3|NA
CASSYQGLSNQPQHF
>TRBV28|TRBD2
CASSSSSGGRGRTQYF
>TRBV28|NA
CASSPSTRVTNTGELFF
>TRBV11-1|NA
CASSSGVRLGAFF
>TRBV21-1|NA
CASSQVGQPQHF
>TRBV5-5|NA
CASQARILEYEQFF
>TRBV6-5|NA
CASRLPFSETQYF
>TRBV3-1|NA
CASSHRRMGGSMRETQYF
>TRBV20-1|NA
CSARSPMGLRLQPQHF
>TRBV7-9|NA
CASSKYGRAITSYNEQFF
>TRBV5-1|NA
CASSLVDTEAFF
>TRBV20-1|NA
CSETRGYDNEQFF
>TRBV28|NA
CASSLFNREETQYF
>TRBV10-3|NA
CAANSGGSEQYF
>TRBV28|TRBD1
CASSWGPGQGPRILYQPQHF
>TRBV7-2|NA
CASGLSPLFTDTQYF
>TRBV15|TRBD1
CATSGTAINEKLFF
>TRBV28|TRBD1
CASSLFGRGQNEQYF
>TRBV25-1|NA
CASSDSRAGNQPQHF
>TRBV29-1|TRBD1
CSAGTGQWEQYF
>TRBV4-2|TRBD1
CASSQGTGLETQYF
>TRBV11-2|TRBD1
CASSLARDRVF
>TRBV27|TRBD2
CASTKSGLAGSWETQYF
>TRBV11-2|TRBD2
CASSPPGRGNEQFF
>TRBV5-1|NA
CASSDKPGYNNEQFF
>TRBV24-1|NA
CATSDFRSAGTGETQYF
>TRBV19|TRBD1
CASSITGTGIYIDTQYF
>TRBV28|NA
CASSPDPRGLPQHF